This section outlines one TCR beta chain sequence together with its context. At the DNA level, this CDR3 is encoded by other sequences in the same sample as well. Trimming left V 2 bases short and J 9 bases short, with 9 bases between. The CDR3 extends over 12 amino acids. CDR1 is SGDLS and CDR2 is YYNGEE in the germline V gene. Expressed TCRB transcripts were sequenced because the entire RNA isolate underwent reverse transcription. Assay used: immunoSEQ multiplex PCR; TCRdb lists only in-frame clones, some missing. The table records 810,000 or so clones, roughly a sixth of them present only once. Researchers reported sorting CD4+ naive, central memory, regulatory and stem cell-like memory cells via CD45RO/CCR7/CD25/CD127/CD95/CD27. The data are from a study of beta chain features in type 1 diabetes.

Sequencing was carried out using naive CD4+ T cells from blood. This clonotype was sampled from a woman between 18 and 30 years old in good health. The chain recombines TRBV9 with TRBJ2-1, with D possibly TRBD2 on 6 matching bases. The CDR3 region has the DNA TGTGCCAGCAGCGTTCAGGGAGGTGAGCAGTTCTTC. Translation: CASSVQGGEQFF.